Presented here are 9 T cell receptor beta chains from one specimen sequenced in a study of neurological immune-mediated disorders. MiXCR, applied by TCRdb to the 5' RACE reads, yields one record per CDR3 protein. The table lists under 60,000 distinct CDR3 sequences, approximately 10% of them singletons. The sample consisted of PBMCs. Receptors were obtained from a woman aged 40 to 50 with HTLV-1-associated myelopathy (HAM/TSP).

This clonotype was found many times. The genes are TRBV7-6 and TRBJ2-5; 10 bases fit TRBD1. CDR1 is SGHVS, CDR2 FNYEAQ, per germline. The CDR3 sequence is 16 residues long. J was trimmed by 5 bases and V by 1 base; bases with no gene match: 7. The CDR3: CASSLVVTGGGETQYF. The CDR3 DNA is TGTGCCAGCAGCTTAGTGGTGACAGGGGGCGGGGAGACCCAGTACTTC.

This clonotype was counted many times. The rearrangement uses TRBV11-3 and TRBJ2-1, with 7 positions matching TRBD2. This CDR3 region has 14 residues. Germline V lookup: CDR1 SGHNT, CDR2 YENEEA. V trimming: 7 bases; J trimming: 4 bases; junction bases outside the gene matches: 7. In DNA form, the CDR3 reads TGTGCCAGCACCCCGGGACTACAATACAATGAGCAGTTCTTC. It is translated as CASTPGLQYNEQFF.

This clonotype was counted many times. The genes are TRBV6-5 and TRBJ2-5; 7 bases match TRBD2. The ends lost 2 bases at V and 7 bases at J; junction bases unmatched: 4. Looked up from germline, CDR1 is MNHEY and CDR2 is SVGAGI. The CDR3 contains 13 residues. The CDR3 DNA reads TGTGCCAGCAGTTACCCGGGGGGTCGGACCCAGTACTTC. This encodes CASSYPGGRTQYF.

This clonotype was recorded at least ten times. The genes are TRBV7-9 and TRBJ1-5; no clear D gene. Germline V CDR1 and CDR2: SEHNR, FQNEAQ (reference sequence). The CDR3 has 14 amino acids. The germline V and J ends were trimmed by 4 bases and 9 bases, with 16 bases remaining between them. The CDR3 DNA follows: TGTGCCAGCAGCTCATCGACCGGGAAGGGGCCCCAGCATTTT. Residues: CASSSSTGKGPQHF.

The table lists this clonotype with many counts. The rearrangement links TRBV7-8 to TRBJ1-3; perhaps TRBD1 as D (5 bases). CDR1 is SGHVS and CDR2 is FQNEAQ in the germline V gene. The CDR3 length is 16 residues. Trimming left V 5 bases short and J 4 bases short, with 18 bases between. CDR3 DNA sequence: TGTGCCAGCAGCCCTCGGCTTGGGGGGACCGGAAACACCATATATTTT. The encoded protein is CASSPRLGGTGNTIYF. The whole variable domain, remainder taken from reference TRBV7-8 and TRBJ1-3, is GAGVSQSPRYKVAKRGQDVALRCDPISGHVSLFWYQQALGQGPEFLTYFQNEAQLDKSGLPSDRFFAERPEGSVSTLKIQRTQQEDSAVYLCASSPRLGGTGNTIYFGEGSWLTVV.

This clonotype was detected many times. The CDR3 protein is CASSPLGTSKNTGELFF. The CDR3 DNA is TGCGCCAGCAGCCCCCTGGGGACTAGCAAGAACACCGGGGAGCTGTTTTTT. The chain couples TRBV4-3 to TRBJ2-2, with 9 positions matching TRBD2. After removal of 4 bases from V and 1 base from J, the junction contained 7 bases not matched to a gene. The CDR3 runs to 17 residues. The V gene's germline CDR1 is LGHNA and CDR2 YSLEER.

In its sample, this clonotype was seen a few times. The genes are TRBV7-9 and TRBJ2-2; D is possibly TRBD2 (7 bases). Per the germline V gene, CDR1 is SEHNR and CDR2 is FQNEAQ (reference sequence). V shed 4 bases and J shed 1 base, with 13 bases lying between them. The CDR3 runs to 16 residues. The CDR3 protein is CASSWGGQLNTGELFF. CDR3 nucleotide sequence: TGTGCCAGCAGCTGGGGGGGGCAGCTGAACACCGGGGAGCTGTTTTTT.

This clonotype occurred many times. The CDR3: CASSPDRGGTGELFF. CDR3 in DNA: TGTGCCAGCAGCCCCGACAGGGGGGGAACCGGGGAGCTGTTTTTT. The chain couples TRBV5-6 to TRBJ2-2; 9 nucleotides line up with TRBD1. This CDR3 spans 15 amino acids. Germline V gives CDR1 SGHDT, CDR2 YYEEEE. Trimming took 4 bases from V and 5 from J; bases not matched to a gene: 6.

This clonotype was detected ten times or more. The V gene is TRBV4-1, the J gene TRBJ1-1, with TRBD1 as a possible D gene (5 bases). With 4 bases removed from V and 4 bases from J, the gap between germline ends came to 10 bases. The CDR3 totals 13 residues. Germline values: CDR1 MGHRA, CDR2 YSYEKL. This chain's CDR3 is CASSRGASTEAFF. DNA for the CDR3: TGCGCCAGCAGCCGCGGGGCGTCCACTGAAGCTTTCTTT.